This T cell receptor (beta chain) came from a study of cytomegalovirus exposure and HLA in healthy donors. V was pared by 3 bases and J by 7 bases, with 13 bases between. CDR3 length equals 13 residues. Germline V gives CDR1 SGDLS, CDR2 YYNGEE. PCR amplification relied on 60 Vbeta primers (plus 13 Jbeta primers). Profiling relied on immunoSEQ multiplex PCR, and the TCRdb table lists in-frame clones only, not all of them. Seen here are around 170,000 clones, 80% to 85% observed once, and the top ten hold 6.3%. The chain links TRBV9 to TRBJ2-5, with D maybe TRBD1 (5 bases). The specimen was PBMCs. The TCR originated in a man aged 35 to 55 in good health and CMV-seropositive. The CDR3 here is CASSEGGQGTQYF. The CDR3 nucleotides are TGTGCCAGCAGCGAGGGCGGTCAGGGGACCCAGTACTTC.